Sequencing of this T cell receptor beta chain was carried out in a study of T cells in localized non-small cell lung cancer. Whole-study results and caveats: Adjacent lung was found to contain a median approximately 50 of the top 100 tumor clones.

About this clone: The antigen remains unidentified.

The V end was cut by 3 bases, the J end by 2 bases, with 10 bases between. The CDR3 runs 14 residues. The germline V gene has CDR1 SGHNT and CDR2 YENEEA. Clones were sequenced by immunoSEQ multiplex PCR, and TCRdb holds only the in-frame ones, with some missing. The sample contains approximately 1,800 clones, less than 25% of which appear only once. This receptor was taken from a male donor at least 60 years old with stage II lung adenocarcinoma. The sample was normal lung tissue next to the tumor, taken before any cancer treatment. The rearrangement links TRBV11-3 to TRBJ1-1, with unresolved D. DNA of the CDR3: TGTGCCAGCAGCTTGGCTTTAGCCAACACTGAAGCTTTCTTT. This sequence encodes CASSLALANTEAFF.